These 18 T cell receptor beta chains were all obtained from the same sample, sequenced in a study of cytomegalovirus exposure and HLA in healthy donors. Vbeta (60) and Jbeta (13) primers were used in the PCR. Clones were read by immunoSEQ multiplex PCR, and TCRdb kept only the in-frame ones, dropping some. The repertoire holds approximately 160,000 clones, with roughly 80% as singletons. Sequencing input: PBMCs. The source of these receptors is a woman in her late teens or twenties in good health and CMV-seronegative.

V is TRBV7-9 and J is TRBJ2-2; 8 bases are a match to TRBD2. V shed 6 bases, J shed 5 bases, and the junction held 11 bases outside the gene matches. This CDR3 has 16 amino acids. Germline V gene lookup returns CDR1 SEHNR and CDR2 FQNEAQ (reference sequence). CDR3 protein: CASRPTSGGGTGELFF. The CDR3 coding sequence is TGTGCCAGCAGGCCCACTAGCGGAGGAGGGACCGGGGAGCTGTTTTTT.

The CDR3 is CASTGSNNYGYTF. The CDR3 DNA sequence: TGCGCCAGCACAGGGTCGAACAACTATGGCTACACCTTC. V usage is TRBV5-1 and J usage is TRBJ1-2, with D perhaps TRBD1 (5 bases). CDR3 length: 13 amino acids. CDR1 is SGHRS and CDR2 is YFSETQ in the germline V gene. V was clipped by 6 bases and J by 2 bases, with 11 bases between them.

This clone turned up a few times. The V and J genes are TRBV19 and TRBJ2-5, with 8 bases identical to TRBD1. The germline V gene encodes CDR1 LNHDA and CDR2 SQIVND (reference sequence). V lost 10 bases to trimming and J lost 3 bases; unmatched junction nucleotides: 4. The CDR3 is made up of 12 amino acids. CDR3 residues: CATSGQEETQYF. The CDR3 DNA reads TGTGCCACCTCGGGACAGGAAGAGACCCAGTACTTC.

The chain is built from TRBV2 and TRBJ2-7; 12 bases agree with TRBD2. Germline CDR1 and CDR2: SNHLY and FYNNEI. V was pared by 4 bases and J by 2 bases, with 3 bases of the junction left unmatched. The CDR3 extends over 15 amino acids. The CDR3 protein is CASSGRLAGAYEQYF. CDR3 nucleotides: TGTGCCAGCAGTGGACGACTAGCGGGGGCCTACGAGCAGTACTTC.

The chain joins TRBV5-1 to TRBJ1-4; the D is unclear. The CDR3 sequence is 14 residues long. Germline CDR1 is SGHRS and CDR2 is YFSETQ. The germline V and J ends were trimmed by 0 bases and 4 bases, with 7 bases remaining between them. The CDR3 DNA sequence: TGCGCCAGCAGCTTGGGACTCAATAATGAAAAACTGTTTTTT. It specifies CASSLGLNNEKLFF.

This clone has only one observation. The chain uses TRBV9 and TRBJ2-1; 8 bases map to TRBD2. Germline V gene sequence: CDR1 SGDLS, CDR2 YYNGEE. The CDR3 extends over 15 amino acids. Trimming took 3 bases from V and 0 from J; bases not matched to a gene: 2. CDR3 sequence: CASSGGRSSYNEQFF. The CDR3 coding sequence is TGTGCCAGCAGCGGCGGGAGGAGCTCCTACAATGAGCAGTTCTTC.

The chain employs TRBV5-1 and TRBJ2-3; D unclear. The CDR3 spans 12 residues. V shed 4 bases and J shed 2 bases, with 5 bases lying between them. Germline V gene sequence: CDR1 SGHRS, CDR2 YFSETQ. DNA of the CDR3: TGCGCCAGCAGCCTAACCACAGATACGCAGTATTTT. Its protein product is CASSLTTDTQYF.

The genes are TRBV9 and TRBJ1-2; TRBD1 aligns across 7 bases. The V gene end was trimmed by 2 bases and the J gene end by 1 base; junction bases not matched to a gene: 5. The CDR3 length is 15 residues. Per germline, CDR1 SGDLS and CDR2 YYNGEE. The CDR3 loop reads CASSVGDSDNYGYTF. As DNA, the CDR3 is TGTGCCAGCAGCGTCGGGGACAGCGATAACTATGGCTACACCTTC.

The chain combines TRBV27 with TRBJ1-1; D unclear. Germline values: CDR1 MNHEY, CDR2 SMNVEV (reference sequence). With 3 bases removed from V and 4 bases from J, the gap between germline ends came to 12 bases. The CDR3 covers 14 residues. CDR3 residues: CASSFWGAGTEAFF. The CDR3 nucleotides read TGTGCCAGCAGTTTTTGGGGAGCGGGCACTGAAGCTTTCTTT.

The J gene is TRBJ2-7, the V gene TRBV5-1; 9 bases align to TRBD1. J lost 4 bases, V lost 4 bases, and 6 bases had no gene match. Germline V gives CDR1 SGHRS, CDR2 YFSETQ. The length of the CDR3 is 14 residues. The DNA of the CDR3 is TGCGCCAGCAGCGGGGGACAGGGCCAATACGAGCAGTACTTC. This codes for CASSGGQGQYEQYF.

The V gene is TRBV20-1, the J gene TRBJ2-7; TRBD2 matches 7 bases. In germline, CDR1 is DFQATT, CDR2 SNEGSKA (reference sequence). Unmatched junction bases numbered 5, after V lost 6 bases and J lost 6 bases. The CDR3 consists of 11 residues. CDR3 loop: CSAQAGFEQYF. CDR3 nucleotides: TGCAGTGCGCAAGCGGGGTTCGAGCAGTACTTC.

The chain recombines TRBV4-3 with TRBJ2-4; tentative D call: TRBD2 (7 bases). Trimming removed 4 bases at V and 2 bases at J, with 18 bases between. In germline, CDR1 is LGHNA, CDR2 YSLEER. The CDR3 runs 17 residues. This chain's CDR3 is CASSPRPPGGTKNIQYF. CDR3 coding DNA: TGCGCCAGCAGCCCCCGCCCTCCGGGGGGCACCAAAAACATTCAGTACTTC.

The V call is TRBV15, the J call TRBJ1-5; TRBD1 agrees at 7 bases. Per the germline V gene, CDR1 is LNHNV and CDR2 is YYDKDF (reference sequence). Germline trimming cut 3 bases from V and 2 bases from J; bases unmatched to any gene: 7. This CDR3 comprises 16 residues. In DNA, the CDR3 is TGTGCCACCAGCAGCGAGCTTGGACAGGGCAATCAGCCCCAGCATTTT. It yields the protein CATSSELGQGNQPQHF.

This sequence joins TRBV4-2 and TRBJ2-2, with 14 nucleotides matching TRBD2. V was clipped by 4 bases and J by 4 bases; unmatched bases: 11. CDR3 length: 19 amino acids. Germline V gives CDR1 LGHNA, CDR2 YNFKEQ. In nucleotides, the CDR3 is TGTGCCAGCAGCCCAACCGGGACTAGCGGGAGAGGGGGCACCGGGGAGCTGTTTTTT. Its translation is CASSPTGTSGRGGTGELFF.

This chain joins TRBV19 and TRBJ2-7; TRBD1 matches at 7 bases. The germline gives CDR1 LNHDA, CDR2 SQIVND (reference sequence). The V gene end was trimmed by 3 bases and the J gene end by 4 bases; junction bases not matched to a gene: 6. The length of the CDR3 is 14 residues. CDR3 DNA: TGTGCCAGTAGTATTACAGGGGCTTCGTACGAGCAGTACTTC. Amino acids: CASSITGASYEQYF.

The rearrangement uses TRBV6-5 and TRBJ1-5, with TRBD1 identical over 7 bases. With 5 bases clipped from V and 4 bases from J, the junction kept 8 bases outside the gene matches. The germline V gene encodes CDR1 MNHEY and CDR2 SVGAGI. The CDR3 runs to 15 residues. CDR3 nucleotides: TGTGCCAGCAGTGCCCTACAGGGGCCGAATCAGCCCCAGCATTTT. Its translation: CASSALQGPNQPQHF.

This clone was detected only once. V usage is TRBV30 and J usage is TRBJ1-2; maybe TRBD1 (6 bases). This CDR3 is 14 amino acids long. Germline CDR1 is GTSNPN and CDR2 is SVGIG (reference sequence). V was cut by 3 bases and J by 6 bases, with 17 bases left in between. CDR3 coding DNA: TGTGCCTGGAGCGCCGGCACAGGGTTTGATGGCTACACCTTC. Translation: CAWSAGTGFDGYTF.

The gene calls are TRBV9 and TRBJ1-1, with unresolved D. The CDR3 extends over 14 amino acids. Trimming took off 5 bases at V and 2 bases at J, with 13 bases between the two ends. Per germline, CDR1 SGDLS and CDR2 YYNGEE. CDR3 bases: TGTGCCAGCAGTGCTGGGCAAGCTAACACTGAAGCTTTCTTT. It specifies CASSAGQANTEAFF.